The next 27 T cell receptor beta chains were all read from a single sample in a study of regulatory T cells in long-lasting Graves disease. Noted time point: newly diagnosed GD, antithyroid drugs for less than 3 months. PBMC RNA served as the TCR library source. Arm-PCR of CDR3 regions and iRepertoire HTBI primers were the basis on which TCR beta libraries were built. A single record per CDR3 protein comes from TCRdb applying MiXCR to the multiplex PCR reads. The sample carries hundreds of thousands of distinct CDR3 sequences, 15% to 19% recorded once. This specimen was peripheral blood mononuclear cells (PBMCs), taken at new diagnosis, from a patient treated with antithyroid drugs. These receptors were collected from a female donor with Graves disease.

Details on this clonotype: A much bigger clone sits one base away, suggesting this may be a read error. DNA of the CDR3: TGTGCCAGCAGCAGAGTGGGAAGCTCCTACAATGAGCAGTTCTTC. This translates into CASSRVGSSYNEQFF. The V gene is TRBV7-3, the J gene TRBJ2-1; D is unresolved. Trimming left V 5 bases short and J 0 bases short, with 11 bases between. The CDR3 contains 15 residues. The germline V gene encodes CDR1 SGHTA and CDR2 FQGTGA.

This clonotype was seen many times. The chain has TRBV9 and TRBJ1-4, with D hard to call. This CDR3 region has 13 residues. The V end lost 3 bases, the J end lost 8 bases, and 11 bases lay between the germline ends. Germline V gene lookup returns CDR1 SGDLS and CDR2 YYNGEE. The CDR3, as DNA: TGTGCCAGCAGCGCCGACACAGAGGAAAAACTGTTTTTT. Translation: CASSADTEEKLFF.

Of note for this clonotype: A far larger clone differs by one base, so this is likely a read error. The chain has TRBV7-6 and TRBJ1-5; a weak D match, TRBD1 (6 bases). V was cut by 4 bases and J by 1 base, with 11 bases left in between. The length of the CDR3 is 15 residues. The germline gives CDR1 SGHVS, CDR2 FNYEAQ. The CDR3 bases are TGTGCCAGCAGCTCAGGGGACGTAAGCAATCAGCCCCAGCATTTT. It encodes CASSSGDVSNQPQHF. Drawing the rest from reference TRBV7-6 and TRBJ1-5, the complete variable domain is GAGVSQSPRYKVTKRGQDVALRCDPISGHVSLYWYRQALGQGPEFLTYFNYEAQQDKSGLPNDRFSAERPEGSISTLTIQRTEQRDSAMYRCASSSGDVSNQPQHFGDGTRLSIL.

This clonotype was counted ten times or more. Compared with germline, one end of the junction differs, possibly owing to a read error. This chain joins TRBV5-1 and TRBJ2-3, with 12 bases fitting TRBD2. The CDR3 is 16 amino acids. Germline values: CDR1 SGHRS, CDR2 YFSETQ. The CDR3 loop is CASSSRLAGVADTQYF. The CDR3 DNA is TGTGCCAGCAGCTCCCGACTAGCGGGAGTGGCAGATACGCAGTATTTT.

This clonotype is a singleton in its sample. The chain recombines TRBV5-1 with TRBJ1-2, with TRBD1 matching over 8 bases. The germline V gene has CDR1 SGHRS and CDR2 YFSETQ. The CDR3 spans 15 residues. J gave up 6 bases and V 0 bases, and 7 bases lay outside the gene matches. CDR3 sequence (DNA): TGCGCCAGCAGCTTGGGGTCAGGGGGCGCGGATGGCTACACCTTC. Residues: CASSLGSGGADGYTF.

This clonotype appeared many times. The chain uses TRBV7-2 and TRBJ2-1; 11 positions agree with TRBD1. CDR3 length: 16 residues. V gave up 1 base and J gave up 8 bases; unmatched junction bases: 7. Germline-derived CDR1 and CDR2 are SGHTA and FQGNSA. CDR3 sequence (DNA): TGTGCCAGCAGCTTAGTGGAGGACAGGGGGCTCGATGAGCAGTTCTTC. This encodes CASSLVEDRGLDEQFF.

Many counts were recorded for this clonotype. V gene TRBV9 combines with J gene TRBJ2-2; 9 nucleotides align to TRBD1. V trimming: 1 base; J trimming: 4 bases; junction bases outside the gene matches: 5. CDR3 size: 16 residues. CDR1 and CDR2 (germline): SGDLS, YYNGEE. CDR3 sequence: CASSVTTGGGTGELFF. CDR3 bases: TGTGCCAGCAGCGTAACGACAGGGGGAGGCACCGGGGAGCTGTTTTTT.

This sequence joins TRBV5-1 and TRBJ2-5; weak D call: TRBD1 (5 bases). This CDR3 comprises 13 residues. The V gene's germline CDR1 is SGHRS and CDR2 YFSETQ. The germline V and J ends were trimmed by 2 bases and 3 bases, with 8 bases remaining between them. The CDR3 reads CASSFRGKETQYF. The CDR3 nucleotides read TGCGCCAGCAGCTTTAGGGGTAAAGAGACCCAGTACTTC.

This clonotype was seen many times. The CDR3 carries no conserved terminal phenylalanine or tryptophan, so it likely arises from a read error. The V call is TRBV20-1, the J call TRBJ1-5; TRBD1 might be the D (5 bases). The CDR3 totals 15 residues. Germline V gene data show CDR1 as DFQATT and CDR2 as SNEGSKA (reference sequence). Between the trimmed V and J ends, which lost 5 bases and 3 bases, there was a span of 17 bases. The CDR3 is CSAEVGVRDNQPQHL. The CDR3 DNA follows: TGCAGTGCTGAGGTAGGGGTTCGGGACAATCAGCCCCAGCATCTT.

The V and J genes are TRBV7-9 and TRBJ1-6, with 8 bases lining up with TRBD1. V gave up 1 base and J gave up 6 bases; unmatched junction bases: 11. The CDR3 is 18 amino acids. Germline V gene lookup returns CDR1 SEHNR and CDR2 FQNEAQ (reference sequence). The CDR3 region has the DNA TGTGCCAGCAGCTTAGTCCCTCTTCAGGGGGCGCGTAATTCACCCCTCCACTTT. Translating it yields CASSLVPLQGARNSPLHF.

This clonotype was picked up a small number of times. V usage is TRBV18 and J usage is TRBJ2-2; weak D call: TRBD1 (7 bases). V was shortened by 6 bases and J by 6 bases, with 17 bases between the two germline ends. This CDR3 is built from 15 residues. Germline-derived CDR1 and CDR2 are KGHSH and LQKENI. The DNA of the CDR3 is TGTGCCAGCTCCCTGAGACAGGGAGGATCCGGGGAGCTGTTTTTT. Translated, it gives CASSLRQGGSGELFF.

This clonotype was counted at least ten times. CDR3 residues: CASSADRAGEQFF. The CDR3 DNA reads TGCGCCAGCAGCGCGGACAGGGCTGGTGAGCAGTTCTTC. The chain carries TRBV10-1 and TRBJ2-1; TRBD1 aligns across 8 bases. The J segment lost 9 bases and the V segment lost 6 bases, leaving 7 bases of the junction unmatched. There are 13 residues in the CDR3. CDR1 is WNHNN, CDR2 SYGVQD, per germline (reference sequence).

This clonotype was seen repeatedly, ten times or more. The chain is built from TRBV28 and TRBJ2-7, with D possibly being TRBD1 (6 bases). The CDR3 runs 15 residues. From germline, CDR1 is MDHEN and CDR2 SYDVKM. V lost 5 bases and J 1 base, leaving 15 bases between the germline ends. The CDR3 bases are TGTGCCAGCAGTCTGGCCGGGCAGGGGTCCTACGAGCAGTACTTC. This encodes CASSLAGQGSYEQYF.

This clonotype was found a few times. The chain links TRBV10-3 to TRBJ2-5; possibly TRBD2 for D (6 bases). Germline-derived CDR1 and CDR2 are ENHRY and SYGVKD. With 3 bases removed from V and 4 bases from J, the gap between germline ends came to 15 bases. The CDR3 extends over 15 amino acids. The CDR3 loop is CAISDGGSRAETQYF. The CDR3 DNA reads TGTGCCATCAGTGACGGGGGATCAAGGGCAGAGACCCAGTACTTC.

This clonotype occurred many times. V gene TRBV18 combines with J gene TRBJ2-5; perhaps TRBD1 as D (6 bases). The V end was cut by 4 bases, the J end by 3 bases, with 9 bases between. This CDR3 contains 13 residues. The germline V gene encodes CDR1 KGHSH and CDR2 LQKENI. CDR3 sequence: CASSLPGEETQYF. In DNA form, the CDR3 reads TGTGCCAGCTCACTCCCAGGGGAAGAGACCCAGTACTTC. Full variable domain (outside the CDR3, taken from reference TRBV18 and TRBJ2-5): NAGVMQNPRHLVRRRGQEARLRCSPMKGHSHVYWYRQLPEEGLKFMVYLQKENIIDESGMPKERFSAEFPKEGPSILRIQQVVRGDSAAYFCASSLPGEETQYFGPGTRLLVL.

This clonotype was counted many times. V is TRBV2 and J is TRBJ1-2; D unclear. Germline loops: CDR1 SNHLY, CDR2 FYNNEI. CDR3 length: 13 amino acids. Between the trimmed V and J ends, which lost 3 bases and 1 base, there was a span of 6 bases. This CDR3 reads CASSDRINYGYTF. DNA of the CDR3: TGTGCCAGCAGTGACCGGATTAACTATGGCTACACCTTC.

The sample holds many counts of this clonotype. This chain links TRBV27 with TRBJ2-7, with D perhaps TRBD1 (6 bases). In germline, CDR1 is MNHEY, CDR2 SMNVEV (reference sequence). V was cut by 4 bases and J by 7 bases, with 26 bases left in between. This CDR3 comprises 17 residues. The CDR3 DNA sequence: TGTGCCAGCAGTTCTACGACACAGGGATCGGTGCAGCGGGAGCAGTACTTC. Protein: CASSSTTQGSVQREQYF.

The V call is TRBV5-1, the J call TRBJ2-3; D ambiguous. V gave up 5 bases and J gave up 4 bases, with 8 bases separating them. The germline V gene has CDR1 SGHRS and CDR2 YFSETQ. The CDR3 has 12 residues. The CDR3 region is CASSTEADTQYF. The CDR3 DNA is TGCGCCAGCAGTACTGAAGCAGATACGCAGTATTTT.

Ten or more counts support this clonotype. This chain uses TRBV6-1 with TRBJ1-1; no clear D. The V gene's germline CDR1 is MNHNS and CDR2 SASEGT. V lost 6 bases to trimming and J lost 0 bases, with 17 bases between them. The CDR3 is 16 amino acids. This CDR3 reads CASSLDRRIMNTEAFF. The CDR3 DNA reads TGTGCCAGCAGCCTCGACCGGCGAATCATGAACACTGAAGCTTTCTTT.

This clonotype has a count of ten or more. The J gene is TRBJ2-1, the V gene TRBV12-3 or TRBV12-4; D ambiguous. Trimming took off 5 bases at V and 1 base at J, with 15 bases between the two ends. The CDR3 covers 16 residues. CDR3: CASSRALQSSYNEQFF. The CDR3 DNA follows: TGTGCCAGCAGTCGCGCTTTACAGAGTTCCTACAATGAGCAGTTCTTC.

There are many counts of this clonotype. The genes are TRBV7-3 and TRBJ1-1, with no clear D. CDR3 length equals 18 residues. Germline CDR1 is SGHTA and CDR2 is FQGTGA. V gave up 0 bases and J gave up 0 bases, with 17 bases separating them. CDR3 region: CASSLTGWRWVMNTEAFF. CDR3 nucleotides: TGTGCCAGCAGCTTAACTGGGTGGCGCTGGGTCATGAACACTGAAGCTTTCTTT.

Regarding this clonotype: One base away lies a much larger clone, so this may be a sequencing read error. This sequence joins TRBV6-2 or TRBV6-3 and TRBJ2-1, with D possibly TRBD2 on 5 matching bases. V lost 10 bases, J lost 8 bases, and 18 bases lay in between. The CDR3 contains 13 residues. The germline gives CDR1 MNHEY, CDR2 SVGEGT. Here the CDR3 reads CANSYVGIDEQFF. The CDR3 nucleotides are TGTGCCAACAGCTACGTCGGGATCGATGAGCAGTTCTTC.

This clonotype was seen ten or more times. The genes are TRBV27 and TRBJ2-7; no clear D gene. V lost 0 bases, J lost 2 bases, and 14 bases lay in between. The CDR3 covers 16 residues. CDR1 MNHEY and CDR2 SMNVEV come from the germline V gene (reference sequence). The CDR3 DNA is TGTGCCAGCAGTTTATCTGGGGTCTCCATCACCTACGAGCAGTACTTC. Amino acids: CASSLSGVSITYEQYF.

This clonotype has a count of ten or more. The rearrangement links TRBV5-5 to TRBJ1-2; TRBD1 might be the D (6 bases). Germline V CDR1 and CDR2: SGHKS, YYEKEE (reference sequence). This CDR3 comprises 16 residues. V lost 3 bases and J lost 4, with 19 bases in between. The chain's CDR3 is CASSSYSGQSFYGYTF. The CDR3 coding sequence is TGTGCCAGCAGCTCATACTCCGGACAGTCCTTCTATGGCTACACCTTC.

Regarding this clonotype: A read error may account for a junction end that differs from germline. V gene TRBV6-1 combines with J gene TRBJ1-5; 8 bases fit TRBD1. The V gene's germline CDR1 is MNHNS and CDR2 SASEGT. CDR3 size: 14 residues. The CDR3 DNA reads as TGCGCCAGCACGGGACAGGCCTTTAATCAGCCCCAGCATTTT. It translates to CASTGQAFNQPQHF.

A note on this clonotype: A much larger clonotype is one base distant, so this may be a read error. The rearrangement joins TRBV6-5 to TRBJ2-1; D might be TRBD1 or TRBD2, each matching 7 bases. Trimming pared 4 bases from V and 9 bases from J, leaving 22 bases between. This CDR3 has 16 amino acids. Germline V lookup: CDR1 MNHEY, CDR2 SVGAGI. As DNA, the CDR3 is TGTGCCAGCAGTTCTCCGGGGAGGGGCCGGGACAGTGAGCAGTTCTTC. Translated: CASSSPGRGRDSEQFF.

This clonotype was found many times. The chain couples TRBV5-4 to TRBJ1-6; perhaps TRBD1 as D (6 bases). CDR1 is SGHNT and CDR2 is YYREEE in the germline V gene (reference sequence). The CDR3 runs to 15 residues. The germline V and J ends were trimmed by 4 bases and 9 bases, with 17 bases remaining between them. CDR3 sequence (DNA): TGTGCCAGCAGCCATCAACAGGGAAGAGGTTCACCCCTCCACTTT. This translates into CASSHQQGRGSPLHF.